Following are 22 T cell receptor beta chains from one sample sequenced in a study of Tregs in tolerant kidney transplant recipients. The nonmyeloablative bone marrow transplants came from related graft donors, with transient mixed chimerism. TCRdb keeps only in-frame clones here, not all; method: immunoSEQ multiplex PCR. This repertoire includes 30,000 to 40,000 clones. Sequences were derived from CD4+ T cells from blood (PBMCs), sampled 24 months after the transplant. These receptors were taken from a human patient who received a combined kidney and bone marrow transplant. Some of the T cells might come from the graft donor.

CDR3 sequence: CASSLFSTGELFF. The sequenced CDR3 bases are TGTGCCAGCAGCTTATTCTCTACCGGGGAG. The rearrangement links TRBV7-6 to TRBJ2-2; the D is unclear. Read coverage stops 3 residues before the CDR3 terminus; the germline J gene supplies the remainder. Germline V gene lookup returns CDR1 SGHVS and CDR2 FNYEAQ. The CDR3 is 13 amino acids. The germline V and J ends were trimmed by 2 bases and 5 bases, with 6 bases remaining between them.

Remarks on this clone: The read halts 3 residues ahead of the CDR3 end, with the missing end drawn from the germline J gene. This rearrangement joins TRBV10-1 to TRBJ2-5, with a possible D match to TRBD2 (5 bases). Germline lookup yields CDR1 WNHNN and CDR2 SYGVQD (reference sequence). Trimming cost V 3 bases and J 1 base, with 15 bases left between them. The CDR3 runs to 16 residues. CDR3 DNA, as far as it was read: TGCGCCAGCAGTGAATTGCCGGGGTCAGCCCAAGAGACC. Translating it yields CASSELPGSAQET. The full CDR3 is CASSELPGSAQETQYF.

About this clone: The CDR3 end is not reached by the read, which stops 3 residues before it; the germline J gene fills it in. J is TRBJ2-7 and V is TRBV20-1; TRBD2 aligns across 7 bases. The V gene end was trimmed by 4 bases and the J gene end by 6 bases; junction bases not matched to a gene: 15. CDR1 is DFQATT, CDR2 SNEGSKA, per germline (reference sequence). There are 15 residues in the CDR3. CDR3 bases read: TGCAGTGCTAACCCATTAGCGGGTCTAAACAGCGAG. It specifies CSANPLAGLNSE. The whole CDR3 sequence reads CSANPLAGLNSEQYF.

Concerning this clone itself: The CDR3 end falls 3 residues outside the read, so it is completed with the germline J gene. The chain joins TRBV28 to TRBJ2-3; 11 bases match TRBD2. The CDR3 totals 16 residues. Germline V CDR1 and CDR2: MDHEN, SYDVKM. V shed 4 bases, J shed 5 bases, and the junction held 8 bases outside the gene matches. The CDR3 spells CASSYGLAGGEDTQYF. The part of the CDR3 DNA that was read is TGTGCCAGCAGTTACGGCTTAGCGGGAGGGGAAGATACG.

Comments on this clone: The read comes to an end 3 residues before the CDR3 does, leaving the germline J gene to fill in the end. V usage is TRBV7-8 and J usage is TRBJ2-7; TRBD2 matches 7 bases. The CDR3 runs to 14 residues. V dropped 1 base and J dropped 6; count of bases not matched to a gene: 6. Germline values: CDR1 SGHVS, CDR2 FQNEAQ. CDR3 region: CASSLGGGSGEQYF. The DNA read from the CDR3 is TGTGCCAGCAGCTTAGGTGGCGGGAGTGGCGAG. The whole variable domain, remainder taken from reference TRBV7-8 and TRBJ2-7, is GAGVSQSPRYKVAKRGQDVALRCDPISGHVSLFWYQQALGQGPEFLTYFQNEAQLDKSGLPSDRFFAERPEGSVSTLKIQRTQQEDSAVYLCASSLGGGSGEQYFGPGTRLTVT.

Notes on this clone: The read falls 3 residues short of the CDR3 end, and the missing part is taken from the germline J gene. V and J are TRBV6-1 and TRBJ1-3; possible D gene TRBD1, 5 bases. V lost 4 bases and J 4 bases, leaving 8 bases between the germline ends. Germline V lookup: CDR1 MNHNS, CDR2 SASEGT. This CDR3 contains 13 residues. The sequenced CDR3 bases are TGTGCCAGCAGTGGGGGGGGAGGAAACACC. It codes for CASSGGGGNT. The CDR3, in full, reads CASSGGGGNTIYF.

Details on this clone: The read falls 3 residues short of the CDR3 end, and the missing part is taken from the germline J gene. V and J are TRBV30 and TRBJ2-4, with D possibly being TRBD2 (5 bases). Between the trimmed V and J ends, which lost 6 bases and 7 bases, there was a span of 19 bases. This CDR3 region has 14 residues. CDR1 GTSNPN and CDR2 SVGIG come from the germline V gene (reference sequence). The sequenced part of the CDR3 DNA is TGTGCCTGCGCTACAACTAGGAACTGTAACATT. It yields the protein CACATTRNCNI. The complete CDR3 sequence is CACATTRNCNIQYF.

On this clone: The read terminates 3 residues before the CDR3 end, so the remaining end is supplied by the germline J gene. The chain uses TRBV5-1 and TRBJ2-2; 9 bases line up with TRBD2. The germline CDR1 and CDR2 sequences are SGHRS and YFSETQ. The CDR3 is made up of 15 amino acids. Trimming removed 0 bases from V and 6 bases from J; junction bases left unmatched: 3. The sequenced part of the CDR3 DNA is TGCGCCAGCAGCTTGGTGGCGGGAGGGCCCGGGGAG. As protein: CASSLVAGGPGE. The CDR3 in its entirety is CASSLVAGGPGELFF.

Details on this clone: The read gets to within 3 residues of the CDR3 end, and the germline J gene fills in the rest. V gene TRBV6-4 combines with J gene TRBJ1-1; D remains unclear. This CDR3 comprises 13 residues. Trimming shortened V by 3 bases and J by 1 base, and 6 bases separated the two germline ends. Germline V gives CDR1 MRHNA, CDR2 SNTAGT. The CDR3 sequence is CASSEAENTEAFF. The sequenced CDR3 bases are TGTGCCAGCAGTGAGGCGGAGAACACTGAA.

A remark on this clone: The missing CDR3 end, 3 residues past where the read stops, is filled in from the germline J gene. V gene TRBV5-1 combines with J gene TRBJ2-7, with 8 nucleotides matching TRBD1. Trimming at V came to 7 bases and at J to 4 bases, leaving 10 bases not matched to a gene. The CDR3 runs 14 residues. CDR1 and CDR2 from the germline V gene are SGHRS and YFSETQ. The covered CDR3 bases are TGCGCCAGCGAACCCGGGACAGGATTATACGAG. Translated: CASEPGTGLYE. The whole CDR3 is CASEPGTGLYEQYF. Combining the CDR3 with reference TRBV5-1 and TRBJ2-7 gives the whole variable domain KAGVTQTPRYLIKTRGQQVTLSCSPISGHRSVSWYQQTPGQGLQFLFEYFSETQRNKGNFPGRFSGRQFSNSRSEMNVSTLELGDSALYLCASEPGTGLYEQYFGPGTRLTVT.

Turning to this clone: The CDR3 end lies 3 residues beyond the end of the read and is filled in from the germline J gene. The chain is built from TRBV20-1 and TRBJ2-2; 7 nucleotides match TRBD2. The germline V gene has CDR1 DFQATT and CDR2 SNEGSKA (reference sequence). This CDR3 is 15 amino acids long. The V segment lost 1 base and the J segment 1 base; nucleotides outside the gene matches: 3. CDR3 protein: CSARGRGRNTGELFF. The sequenced part of the CDR3 DNA is TGCAGTGCTAGAGGGCGGGGGAGGAACACCGGGGAG.

A remark on this clone: The CDR3 end falls 3 residues outside the read, so it is completed with the germline J gene. V is TRBV2 and J is TRBJ2-3; 8 bases map to TRBD2. CDR3 length equals 15 residues. The germline V gene has CDR1 SNHLY and CDR2 FYNNEI. V lost 10 bases, J lost 2 bases, and 11 bases stayed unmatched. The CDR3 DNA, read in part, is TGTGCCACCAAGTTTTTAGCGGGGATCACAGATACG. Amino acid sequence: CATKFLAGITDT. The full CDR3 protein reads CATKFLAGITDTQYF.

Notes on this clone: The missing CDR3 end, 3 residues past where the read stops, is filled in from the germline J gene. This chain links TRBV30 with TRBJ1-3, with D possibly being TRBD1 (6 bases). Germline CDR1 is GTSNPN and CDR2 is SVGIG (reference sequence). The CDR3 is 16 amino acids. Trimming left V 0 bases short and J 2 bases short, with 14 bases between. Here the CDR3 reads CAWSVPGGTTGNTIYF. The DNA read from the CDR3 is TGTGCCTGGAGTGTACCTGGGGGCACTACTGGAAACACC.

The covered CDR3 bases are TGTGCCAGCAGCTTCCTCAGCACAGATACG. Translated: CASSFLSTDT. The CDR3 in full is CASSFLSTDTQYF. The rearrangement joins TRBV7-3 to TRBJ2-3, with D uncertain. With the read ending 3 residues before the CDR3 end, the germline J gene is used to fill in that end. The CDR3 is made up of 13 amino acids. Germline lookup yields CDR1 SGHTA and CDR2 FQGTGA. The germline V and J ends were trimmed by 3 bases and 0 bases, with 4 bases remaining between them.

CDR3 protein: CAISTGTGNYGYTF. CDR3 DNA, as far as it was read: TGTGCCATCTCAACCGGGACAGGGAACTATGGC. The V gene is TRBV10-3, the J gene TRBJ1-2, with 9 bases lining up with TRBD1. The CDR3 extends 3 residues past the end of the read, so its final part is completed from the germline J gene. This CDR3 comprises 14 residues. The germline V gene encodes CDR1 ENHRY and CDR2 SYGVKD. With V trimmed by 8 bases and J by 2 bases, 6 bases remained unmatched.

Partial CDR3 DNA: TGTGCCTGGAGTGTACGGGGGGCGCAGCCC. It yields the protein CAWSVRGAQP. The complete CDR3 reads CAWSVRGAQPQHF. The chain is built from TRBV30 and TRBJ1-5, with D possibly TRBD1 on 6 matching bases. The missing CDR3 end, 3 residues past where the read stops, is filled in from the germline J gene. V was trimmed by 0 bases and J by 7 bases, leaving 10 bases between them. CDR3 length: 13 residues. Germline V gene lookup returns CDR1 GTSNPN and CDR2 SVGIG (reference sequence).

Regarding this clone: The read gets to within 3 residues of the CDR3 end, and the germline J gene fills in the rest. The chain is built from TRBV20-1 and TRBJ2-3, with 8 bases aligning to TRBD1. Germline CDR1 and CDR2: DFQATT and SNEGSKA (reference sequence). This CDR3 has 13 amino acids. Incomplete CDR3 DNA: TGCAGCCAGACAGGGGACCGCACAGATACG. Translated: CSQTGDRTDT. The full CDR3 protein reads CSQTGDRTDTQYF.

Note on this clone: The read stops 3 residues short of the end of the CDR3; the missing end is completed from the germline J gene. The chain combines TRBV4-1 with TRBJ1-5; D might be TRBD1 (6 bases). This CDR3 is 14 amino acids long. Germline CDR1 reads MGHRA; CDR2 reads YSYEKL. The V end lost 3 bases, the J end lost 2 bases, and 8 bases lay between the germline ends. Here the CDR3 reads CASSQPGGNQPQHF. The DNA read from the CDR3 is TGCGCCAGCAGCCAGCCAGGGGGCAATCAGCCC.

Details on this clone: The missing CDR3 end, 3 residues past where the read stops, is filled in from the germline J gene. V is TRBV5-1 and J is TRBJ2-1, with D perhaps matching TRBD1 (6 bases). Germline values: CDR1 SGHRS, CDR2 YFSETQ. The CDR3 runs to 15 residues. V lost 4 bases to trimming and J lost 4 bases, with 15 bases between them. CDR3 loop: CASSIQGQYYNEQFF. The covered CDR3 bases are TGCGCCAGCAGCATCCAGGGGCAGTATTACAATGAG. Using reference TRBV5-1 and TRBJ2-1 for the parts outside the CDR3, the full variable domain is KAGVTQTPRYLIKTRGQQVTLSCSPISGHRSVSWYQQTPGQGLQFLFEYFSETQRNKGNFPGRFSGRQFSNSRSEMNVSTLELGDSALYLCASSIQGQYYNEQFFGPGTRLTVL.

About this clone itself: The read ends 3 residues shy of where the CDR3 ends; the end is completed using the germline J gene. V and J are TRBV5-6 and TRBJ2-7; D is uncertain. CDR1 is SGHDT and CDR2 is YYEEEE in the germline V gene. The CDR3 has 14 residues. The ends were cut back, 0 bases at V and 3 bases at J, with 10 bases in the middle. CDR3 DNA, as far as it was read: TGTGCCAGCAGCTTGGACGGCAGGAGCTACGAG. It translates to CASSLDGRSYE. The whole CDR3 region reads CASSLDGRSYEQYF. Based on the CDR3 plus reference TRBV5-6 and TRBJ2-7, the full variable domain is DAGVTQSPTHLIKTRGQQVTLRCSPKSGHDTVSWYQQALGQGPQFIFQYYEEEERQRGNFPDRFSGHQFPNYSSELNVNALLLGDSALYLCASSLDGRSYEQYFGPGTRLTVT.

Turning to this clone: The read terminates 3 residues before the CDR3 end, so the remaining end is supplied by the germline J gene. The chain uses TRBV30 and TRBJ2-5; 9 nucleotides match TRBD1. J was trimmed by 4 bases and V by 1 base; bases with no gene match: 4. This CDR3 comprises 14 residues. Germline lookup yields CDR1 GTSNPN and CDR2 SVGIG (reference sequence). Partial CDR3 DNA: TGTGCCTGGAGTGCGGGACAGGGAGGAGAGACC. The encoded protein is CAWSAGQGGET. The full-length CDR3 reads as CAWSAGQGGETQYF.

In the case of this clone: The CDR3 extends 3 residues past the end of the read, so its final part is completed from the germline J gene. This chain uses TRBV19 with TRBJ1-5, with 11 bases aligning to TRBD1. The V gene end was trimmed by 5 bases and the J gene end by 5 bases; junction bases not matched to a gene: 8. This CDR3 has 16 amino acids. Germline lookup yields CDR1 LNHDA and CDR2 SQIVND (reference sequence). The CDR3 here is CASSDAGTGGYQPQHF. Incomplete CDR3 DNA: TGTGCCAGTAGTGACGCCGGGACAGGGGGTTATCAGCCC.